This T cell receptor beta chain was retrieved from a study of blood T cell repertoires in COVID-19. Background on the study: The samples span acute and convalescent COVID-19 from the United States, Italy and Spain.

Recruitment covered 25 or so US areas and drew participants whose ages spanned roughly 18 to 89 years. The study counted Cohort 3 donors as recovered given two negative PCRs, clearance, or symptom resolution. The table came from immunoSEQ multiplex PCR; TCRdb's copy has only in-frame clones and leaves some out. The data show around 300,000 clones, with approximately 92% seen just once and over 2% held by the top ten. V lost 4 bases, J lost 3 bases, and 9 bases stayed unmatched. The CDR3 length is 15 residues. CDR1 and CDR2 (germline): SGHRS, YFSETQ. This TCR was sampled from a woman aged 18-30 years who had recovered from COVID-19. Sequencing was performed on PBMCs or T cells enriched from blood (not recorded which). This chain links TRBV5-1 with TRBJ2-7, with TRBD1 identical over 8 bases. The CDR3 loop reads CASSRLGTGDYEQYF. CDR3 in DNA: TGCGCCAGCAGCCGCCTCGGGACAGGTGACTACGAGCAGTACTTC.